A single sample is the source of the 18 T cell receptor beta chains below, sequenced in a study of blood T cell repertoires in COVID-19. Repertoires were generated with immunoSEQ multiplex PCR, while TCRdb's copy carries only in-frame clones and drops some. Among hundreds of thousands of clones listed, roughly 89% were seen once. Sequenced: peripheral blood. The receptors stem from a woman in her 40s with COVID-19, enrolled during active disease.

In regard to this clone: The conserved phenylalanine or tryptophan normally closing the CDR3 is absent here, so this likely arose from a read error. It is unclear where the CDR3 begins or ends on the DNA, so no DNA is shown, and the CDR3 is as TCRdb lists it. The V gene is TRBV5-8, the J gene TRBJ1-1; no DNA check was done on the table's D call, TRBD1. Germline V lookup: CDR1 SGHTS, CDR2 YDEGEE. The CDR3 spans 14 residues, counting both ends. CDR3 residues: CASSLVVGQGAEES.

The chain joins TRBV9 to TRBJ2-7; tentatively, D is TRBD1 (6 bases). Trimming shortened V by 0 bases and J by 4 bases, and 11 bases separated the two germline ends. This CDR3 has 14 amino acids. CDR1 is SGDLS and CDR2 is YYNGEE in the germline V gene. In DNA, the CDR3 is TGTGCCAGCAGCGTAGGTACAGGGAAGTACGAGCAGTACTTC. Its protein is CASSVGTGKYEQYF.

The chain employs TRBV5-4 and TRBJ2-7; 14 nucleotides match TRBD2. Trimming at V came to 4 bases and at J to 6 bases, leaving 3 bases not matched to a gene. The germline V gene has CDR1 SGHNT and CDR2 YYREEE (reference sequence). The CDR3 contains 14 residues. The CDR3 sequence is CASSQTSGRVEQYF. The CDR3 DNA reads as TGTGCCAGCAGCCAGACTAGCGGGAGGGTCGAGCAGTACTTC.

The rearrangement joins TRBV6-1 to TRBJ1-5; possibly TRBD1 for D (5 bases). Germline V lookup: CDR1 MNHNS, CDR2 SASEGT. This CDR3 comprises 15 residues. V was pared by 2 bases and J by 1 base, with 9 bases between. The CDR3, as DNA: TGTGCCAGCAGTGAATCGGGGGGAAGCAATCAGCCCCAGCATTTT. Amino acid sequence: CASSESGGSNQPQHF.

The rearrangement joins TRBV11-2 to TRBJ2-3, with unresolved D. Trimming took 5 bases from V and 2 from J, leaving 5 bases between them. Germline V gene sequence: CDR1 SGHAT, CDR2 FQNNGV. The CDR3 covers 12 residues. The CDR3 bases are TGTGCCAGCAGCCCCTCCACAGATACGCAGTATTTT. It yields the protein CASSPSTDTQYF.

The table lists this clone with a count of one. The V and J genes are TRBV6-5 and TRBJ2-7; TRBD1 is a possible D gene (5 bases). The CDR3 runs 15 residues. V gave up 3 bases and J gave up 2 bases, with 14 bases separating them. Germline loops: CDR1 MNHEY, CDR2 SVGAGI. CDR3 amino acids: CASSYSFPGTYEQYF. The CDR3 nucleotides read TGTGCCAGCAGTTATTCCTTTCCAGGGACCTACGAGCAGTACTTC.

The V call is TRBV19, the J call TRBJ1-6, with D maybe TRBD1 (6 bases). Per the germline V gene, CDR1 is LNHDA and CDR2 is SQIVND (reference sequence). Trimming cost V 5 bases and J 6 bases, with 11 bases left between them. This CDR3 region has 14 residues. CDR3 DNA sequence: TGTGCCAGTAGTCCCGGACAGCTTAATTCACCCCTCCACTTT. It translates to CASSPGQLNSPLHF.

V gene TRBV6-5 combines with J gene TRBJ2-1, with 11 bases that match TRBD2. The V segment lost 4 bases and the J segment 8 bases; nucleotides outside the gene matches: 7. Germline V gene sequence: CDR1 MNHEY, CDR2 SVGAGI. This CDR3 is 15 amino acids long. DNA of the CDR3: TGTGCCAGCAGTTCTCAACTAGCGGGAGTAGATGAGCAGTTCTTC. Translating gives CASSSQLAGVDEQFF.

V is TRBV20-1 and J is TRBJ1-3; D is unresolved. The CDR3 spans 11 residues. Germline loops: CDR1 DFQATT, CDR2 SNEGSKA (reference sequence). Deletions cut 4 bases from V and 4 bases from J, with 5 bases between. CDR3 residues: CSATQGNTIYF. The CDR3 nucleotides read TGCAGTGCTACTCAGGGAAACACCATATATTTT.

The chain has TRBV2 and TRBJ2-7; D is perhaps TRBD1 (5 bases). The CDR3 has 12 amino acids. The germline V gene encodes CDR1 SNHLY and CDR2 FYNNEI. The germline V and J ends were trimmed by 0 bases and 13 bases, with 13 bases remaining between them. CDR3 bases: TGTGCCAGCAGTGAAGCGCTGGTGACAGCCTACTTC. Translating gives CASSEALVTAYF.

The chain has TRBV4-1 and TRBJ1-6; D not certain. The CDR3 extends over 16 amino acids. Germline V gives CDR1 MGHRA, CDR2 YSYEKL. Trimming removed 0 bases at V and 6 bases at J, with 12 bases between. The CDR3 bases are TGCGCCAGCAGCCAAGAAGTGTTACAGCTTAATTCACCCCTCCACTTT. Translating it yields CASSQEVLQLNSPLHF.

The chain uses TRBV1 and TRBJ1-3; TRBD1, the table's D call, was not compared with the DNA. TRBV1 is designated a pseudogene. This CDR3 has 14 residues. The CDR3 is CTSSVGTSGNTIYF. Written as DNA, the CDR3 is TGCACCAGCAGCGTCGGGACATCCGGAAACACCATATATTTT.

The chain employs TRBV7-8 and TRBJ2-7; 10 bases align to TRBD2. The CDR3 runs to 16 residues. V dropped 2 bases and J dropped 5; count of bases not matched to a gene: 9. Germline V gene lookup returns CDR1 SGHVS and CDR2 FQNEAQ. In DNA form, the CDR3 reads TGTGCCAGCAGCTTAACCCGGGGACTAGCGAGGAACGAGCAGTACTTC. Residues: CASSLTRGLARNEQYF.

This sequence joins TRBV19 and TRBJ1-5; a possible D gene is TRBD1 (5 bases). Per the germline V gene, CDR1 is LNHDA and CDR2 is SQIVND (reference sequence). The CDR3 sequence is 13 residues long. The V and J ends lost 9 bases and 7 bases respectively, with 16 bases between them. CDR3 coding DNA: TGTGCCAGCTCGGGGGGTCTTAAACAGCCCCAGCATTTT. This sequence encodes CASSGGLKQPQHF.

The genes are TRBV5-1 and TRBJ2-1; maybe TRBD2 (6 bases). This CDR3 is 18 amino acids long. V was pared by 4 bases and J by 4 bases, with 24 bases between. Germline assignment: CDR1 SGHRS and CDR2 YFSETQ. DNA of the CDR3: TGCGCCAGCAGCCCTGGGAGGCGGGACTGGGAGTGGTACAATGAGCAGTTCTTC. This sequence encodes CASSPGRRDWEWYNEQFF.

The chain joins TRBV4-3 to TRBJ1-1, with D unclear. CDR1 is LGHNA and CDR2 is YSLEER in the germline V gene. V lost 1 base and J 6 bases, leaving 9 bases between the germline ends. This CDR3 has 13 residues. The CDR3: CASSQGSGAEAFF. DNA of the CDR3: TGCGCCAGCAGCCAAGGGTCGGGTGCTGAAGCTTTCTTT.

This chain links TRBV18 with TRBJ2-5, with 11 nucleotides matching TRBD2. The length of the CDR3 is 15 residues. Germline CDR1 KGHSH, CDR2 LQKENI. V shed 3 bases, J shed 4 bases, and the junction held 4 bases outside the gene matches. This CDR3 is CASSPIAGGPETQYF. The CDR3 DNA reads TGTGCCAGCTCACCGATAGCGGGAGGGCCAGAGACCCAGTACTTC.

About this clone itself: The junction and the germline gene differ at one end; a read error may be behind it. The J gene is TRBJ2-1, the V gene TRBV30, with D perhaps matching TRBD1 (6 bases). The CDR3 sequence is 14 residues long. Germline CDR1 is GTSNPN and CDR2 is SVGIG (reference sequence). The chain's CDR3 is CAWGVGGRNNEQFF. The CDR3 DNA reads as TGTGCCTGGGGTGTAGGGGGACGCAACAATGAGCAGTTCTTC.